This TCR beta chain was sequenced during a study of blood T cell repertoires in COVID-19. Study details: PBMCs, B-cell-depleted T cells, or T cells were the source of the cDNA or gDNA that made up the material.

This CDR3 region has 15 residues. Unmatched junction bases numbered 10, after V lost 6 bases and J lost 4 bases. The germline V gene encodes CDR1 MNHEY and CDR2 SMNVEV (reference sequence). The data were produced by immunoSEQ multiplex PCR, yet TCRdb's version contains in-frame clones alone and is incomplete. This sample has a few hundred thousand clones, with approximately 80% found just once. The sequence derives from a woman older than 75 with COVID-19, enrolled during active disease. This chain joins TRBV27 and TRBJ2-5; 8 nucleotides match TRBD2. Sequencing used peripheral blood. The CDR3 DNA reads TGTGCCAGCAGGCTAAGCCTAGCGGGCCGAGAGACCCAGTACTTC. This codes for CASRLSLAGRETQYF.